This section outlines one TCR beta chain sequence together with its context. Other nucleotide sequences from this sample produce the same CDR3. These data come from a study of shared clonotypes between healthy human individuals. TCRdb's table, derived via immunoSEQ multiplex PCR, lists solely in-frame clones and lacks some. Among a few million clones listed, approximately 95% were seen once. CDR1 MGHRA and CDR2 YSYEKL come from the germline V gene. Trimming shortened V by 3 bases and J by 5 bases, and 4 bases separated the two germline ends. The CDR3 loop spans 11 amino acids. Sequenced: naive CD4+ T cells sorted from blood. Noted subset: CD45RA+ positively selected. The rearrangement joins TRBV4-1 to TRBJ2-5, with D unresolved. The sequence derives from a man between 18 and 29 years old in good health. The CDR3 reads CASSHRETQYF. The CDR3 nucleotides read TGCGCCAGCAGCCACAGGGAGACCCAGTACTTC.